This T cell receptor beta chain came from a study of memory CD4+ T cells and cytomegalovirus serostatus. Study-level information: Of the healthy Belgian adults, 8 to 10 were CMV seropositive and more than 20 seronegative.

Produced via immunoSEQ multiplex PCR; TCRdb's table is partial and in-frame only. The sample lists 58,000 or so clones, about 73% occurring once. Germline-derived CDR1 and CDR2 are SNHLY and FYNNEI. J was trimmed by 0 bases and V by 3 bases; bases with no gene match: 16. The CDR3 extends over 19 amino acids. This clone was seen only a few times. The sort gate was single viable CD3+CD4+CD8-CD45RO+ cells for memory CD4+ T cells. The chain has TRBV2 and TRBJ1-2; 7 nucleotides match TRBD1. This receptor was obtained from an adult in good health and CMV-seropositive. Sequencing was performed on memory CD4+ T cells from blood. CDR3 nucleotides: TGTGCCAGCAGTGAGATCCGACAGGGTGTATTCAGAGCTAACTATGGCTACACCTTC. Translation gives CASSEIRQGVFRANYGYTF.